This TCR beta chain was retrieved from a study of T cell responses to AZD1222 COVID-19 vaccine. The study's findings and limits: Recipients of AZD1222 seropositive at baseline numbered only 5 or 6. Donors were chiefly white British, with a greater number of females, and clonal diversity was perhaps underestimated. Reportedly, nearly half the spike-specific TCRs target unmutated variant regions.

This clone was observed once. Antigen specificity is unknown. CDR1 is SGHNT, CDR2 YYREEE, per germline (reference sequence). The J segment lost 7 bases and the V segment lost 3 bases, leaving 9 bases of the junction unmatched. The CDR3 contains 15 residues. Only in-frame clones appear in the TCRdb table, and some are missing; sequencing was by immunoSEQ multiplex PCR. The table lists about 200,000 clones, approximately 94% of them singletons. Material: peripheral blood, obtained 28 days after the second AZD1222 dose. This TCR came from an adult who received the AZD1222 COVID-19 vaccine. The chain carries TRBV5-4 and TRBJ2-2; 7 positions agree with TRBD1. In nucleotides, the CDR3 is TGTGCCAGCAGCTCGGGACAGAATCTAATCGGGGAGCTGTTTTTT. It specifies CASSSGQNLIGELFF.